This T cell receptor (beta chain) was found in a study of CD8 T cells in Susac syndrome. The controls were healthy donors who were matched for age and sex. Study results and caveats: As the study acknowledged, the number of individuals who were part of its TCR sequencing and HLA analysis was relatively small.

The CDR3 is made up of 14 amino acids. From germline, CDR1 is SGHDT and CDR2 YYEEEE. V was pared by 3 bases and J by 7 bases, with 13 bases between. A quantity of about 0.45 to 1 ug RNA underwent reverse transcription using random hexamers. Each CDR3 protein gets one entry after TCRdb re-called the immunoSEQ multiplex PCR reads with MiXCR. The table records just under 150,000 distinct CDR3 sequences, roughly 94% of them present only once. As concerns this clonotype: The antigen is unknown.

The TCR comes from a human donor in good health. V gene TRBV5-6 combines with J gene TRBJ1-4, with D perhaps matching TRBD1 (5 bases). Specimen: CD4+ T cells from PBMCs. This CDR3 reads CASSYYGTPEKLFF. CDR3 sequence (DNA): TGTGCCAGCAGCTACTATGGGACGCCTGAAAAACTGTTTTTT.